The entry below describes one T cell receptor (beta chain). These data originate in a study of shared clonotypes between healthy human individuals. Original methodology: ImmunoSEQ gave junction-only sequences without quality scores, so filtering differed. Measured with immunoSEQ multiplex PCR; TCRdb has only the in-frame clones, and not every one. The DNA gave D and trimming, while V, J and clone size come from that table. This sample has about 2.1 million clones; just under 95% occur once, and the top ten carry over 1.5%. This CDR3 has 16 residues. The trim removed 1 base at V and 4 bases at J, leaving 7 bases unmatched. In germline, CDR1 is SGDLS, CDR2 YYNGEE. Naive CD8 populations comprised CD45RO-negative cells positively selected for CCR7, excluding terminally differentiated effector memory CD45RA+ cells.

This sequence originates from a man in his late teens or twenties in good health. Some clones in this sample may be carry-over from other donors' samples. This rearrangement joins TRBV9 to TRBJ2-2; TRBD1 matches at 7 bases. Specimen: naive CD8+ T cells from PBMCs. CDR3 in DNA: TGTGCCAGCAGCGTAACGGGACAGCCAGGCACCGGGGAGCTGTTTTTT. Translated, it gives CASSVTGQPGTGELFF.